This T cell receptor (beta chain) was retrieved from a study of T cells expressing NK-cell markers. Turning to the study itself: Each TCR beta repertoire originated in sorted T cells that were CD3+CD56+NKG2C+, CD3+CD56+NKG2C- or CD3+CD56-NKG2C+. Seropositivity for HCMV was found in seven of the eight sequenced donors, with one seronegative.

In the case of this clonotype: Its antigen is as yet unknown.

5'RACE template switching with UMIs produced the TCR beta cDNA. TCRdb re-called the 5' RACE reads and catalogs CDR3 proteins one per entry, DNA excluded. Its table records roughly 150,000 distinct CDR3 sequences. Study results and limitations: The study found these clonotypes also leading the CD3+CD56-NKG2C+ fraction in a handful of donors.

The CDR3 covers 18 residues. Looked up from germline, CDR1 is SGHKS and CDR2 is YYEKEE (reference sequence). The chain uses TRBV5-5 and TRBJ2-5; checking the TCRdb D call of TRBD1 is not possible without DNA. The sequenced sample consisted of blood T cells: a sorted CD56 or NKG2C T cell subset, CD4+ or CD8+ T cells, or bulk PBMC T cells (not recorded which). The TCR originated in a woman between 18 and 70 years old in good health. CDR3 region: CASSLGARGGRVQETQYF.